Each of the 7 T cell receptor beta chains below was sequenced from the same sample in a study of blood T cell repertoires in COVID-19. Repertoires were generated with immunoSEQ multiplex PCR, while TCRdb's copy carries only in-frame clones and drops some. The sample contains roughly 250,000 clones, about 86% of which appear only once. The material sequenced was peripheral blood. The receptor source for this set is a woman in her sixties with active or convalescent COVID-19.

This clone has more than one count but fewer than ten. The chain links TRBV25-1 to TRBJ1-6; TRBD1 is a possible D gene (6 bases). The CDR3 sequence is 15 residues long. The ends were cut back, 3 bases at V and 10 bases at J, with 16 bases in the middle. Per the germline V gene, CDR1 is MGHDK and CDR2 is SYGVNS. The DNA of the CDR3 is TGTGCCAGCAGTGATAGTGTCAGGGGCTGGTCACCCCTCCACTTT. Residues: CASSDSVRGWSPLHF.

About this clone itself: Compared with germline, one end of the junction differs, possibly owing to a read error. The rearrangement uses TRBV7-9 and TRBJ2-3; TRBD1 might be the D (8 bases). Germline V lookup: CDR1 SEHNR, CDR2 FQNEAQ (reference sequence). The CDR3 is made up of 13 amino acids. The DNA for the CDR3 is TGTGCCAGCAGCTGGGAACAGGGGGGGAGTCAGGATTTT. Translating it yields CASSWEQGGSQDF.

The genes are TRBV30 and TRBJ1-4, with 7 bases that match TRBD1. The trim removed 0 bases at V and 7 bases at J, leaving 5 bases unmatched. Germline V gives CDR1 GTSNPN, CDR2 SVGIG (reference sequence). This CDR3 is built from 14 residues. CDR3 nucleotide sequence: TGTGCCTGGAGTGTGGTAGGGGGCGGTGAAAAACTGTTTTTT. As protein: CAWSVVGGGEKLFF. Looking up the rest from reference TRBV30 and TRBJ1-4 gives the full variable domain: SQTIHQWPATLVQPVGSPLSLECTVEGTSNPNLYWYRQAAGRGLQLLFYSVGIGQISSEVPQNLSASRPQDRQFILSSKKLLLSDSGFYLCAWSVVGGGEKLFFGSGTQLSVL.

V gene TRBV4-2 combines with J gene TRBJ1-5, with a weak D call TRBD1 (6 bases). The V gene's germline CDR1 is LGHNA and CDR2 YNFKEQ. The length of the CDR3 is 18 residues. The germline V and J ends were trimmed by 0 bases and 0 bases, with 15 bases remaining between them. This CDR3 reads CASSQDPGQLYSNQPQHF. As DNA, the CDR3 is TGTGCCAGCAGCCAAGATCCTGGACAGCTTTATAGCAATCAGCCCCAGCATTTT.

The genes are TRBV4-1 and TRBJ1-1; D uncertain. Trimming cost V 0 bases and J 5 bases, with 10 bases left between them. The CDR3 runs to 14 residues. Germline-derived CDR1 and CDR2 are MGHRA and YSYEKL. Here the CDR3 DNA reads TGCGCCAGCAGCCAAGAGCCGTACGGGACTGAAGCTTTCTTT. Encoded protein: CASSQEPYGTEAFF.

This clone occurred once. J is TRBJ2-7 and V is TRBV6-6; D unclear. There are 13 residues in the CDR3. From germline, CDR1 is MNHNY and CDR2 SVGAGI (reference sequence). The V end was cut by 2 bases, the J end by 6 bases, with 11 bases between. DNA of the CDR3: TGTGCCAGCAGTTACGCTCCGACAACCGAGCAGTACTTC. It specifies CASSYAPTTEQYF.

Worth noting for this clone: A read error may produce the germline difference seen at one junction end. The rearrangement uses TRBV3-1 (or the pseudogene TRBV3-2) and TRBJ2-7; D possibly corresponds to TRBD1 (6 bases). The CDR3 contains 13 residues. Germline V gives CDR1 LGHDT, CDR2 YNNKEL (reference sequence). CDR3 sequence reads: CASTQQGLSEQYF. The CDR3 bases are TGTGCCAGCACCCAACAGGGATTGAGCGAGCAGTACTTC.